These 16 T cell receptor beta chains share one sample of origin, sequenced in a study of T cells after yellow fever vaccination. TCRdb used MiXCR to reprocess the 5' RACE reads, holding one entry per CDR3 protein. Here the sample spans 320,000 or so distinct CDR3 sequences, less than 9.5% being singletons. The sequencing here drew on PBMCs, taken around 45 days after the first yellow fever vaccination. The receptors were gathered from a man between 18 and 35 years old who received the YFV17D yellow fever vaccine.

The chain uses TRBV28 and TRBJ2-7, with D uncertain. The CDR3 spans 13 residues. V was trimmed by 7 bases and J by 5 bases, leaving 15 bases between them. Germline-derived CDR1 and CDR2 are MDHEN and SYDVKM. The DNA for the CDR3 is TGTGCCAGCAATGTGGGATATGGGAACGAGCAGTACGTC. This translates into CASNVGYGNEQYV.

This clonotype was observed a handful of times. V usage is TRBV2 and J usage is TRBJ2-5; no firm D call. Trimming pared 6 bases from V and 1 base from J, leaving 15 bases between. Germline V gene lookup returns CDR1 SNHLY and CDR2 FYNNEI. The CDR3 runs to 15 residues. Here the CDR3 DNA reads TGTGCCAGCAGGGGCGGAAGACGGTCCCAAGAGACCCAGTACTTC. It encodes CASRGGRRSQETQYF.

This rearrangement joins TRBV7-2 to TRBJ2-2, with 8 bases identical to TRBD1. The CDR3 length is 14 residues. J gave up 6 bases and V 7 bases, and 7 bases lay outside the gene matches. Looked up from germline, CDR1 is SGHTA and CDR2 is FQGNSA. This CDR3 reads CASKPGGPPGELFF. CDR3 coding DNA: TGTGCCAGCAAACCAGGGGGCCCTCCCGGGGAGCTGTTTTTT.

The chain carries TRBV27 and TRBJ2-5, with D perhaps matching TRBD1 (5 bases). This CDR3 is built from 14 residues. The germline V gene encodes CDR1 MNHEY and CDR2 SMNVEV (reference sequence). Trimming pared 5 bases from V and 1 base from J, leaving 11 bases between. CDR3 in DNA: TGTGCCAGCAGTCGGTGGGGCATCCAAGAGACCCAGTACTTC. Amino acids: CASSRWGIQETQYF.

This clonotype turned up a few times. This chain links TRBV18 with TRBJ2-2; TRBD1 matches 8 bases. Germline V lookup: CDR1 KGHSH, CDR2 LQKENI. This CDR3 has 13 amino acids. The V segment lost 6 bases and the J segment 7 bases; nucleotides outside the gene matches: 4. The CDR3 bases are TGTGCCAGCTCCCCGGGACAGGACGGGGAGCTGTTTTTT. Translated, it gives CASSPGQDGELFF.

This clonotype appeared a few times. The chain has TRBV4-3 and TRBJ2-1; D possibly corresponds to TRBD2 (6 bases). Trimming removed 0 bases from V and 12 bases from J, with 12 bases in between. There are 13 residues in the CDR3. Germline V gives CDR1 LGHNA, CDR2 YSLEER. Here the CDR3 reads CASSQDSAGRQFF. CDR3 DNA: TGCGCCAGCAGCCAAGATTCGGCGGGGCGGCAGTTCTTC.

The chain is built from TRBV6-5 and TRBJ1-1; D remains unclear. The CDR3 sequence is 12 residues long. Per the germline V gene, CDR1 is MNHEY and CDR2 is SVGAGI. V was cut by 0 bases and J by 7 bases, with 6 bases left in between. CDR3 DNA sequence: TGTGCCAGCAGTTACTCGGGGATTGAAGCTTTCTTT. Its translation: CASSYSGIEAFF.

V is TRBV20-1 and J is TRBJ2-7; 7 bases align to TRBD1. The CDR3 contains 14 residues. The V segment lost 3 bases and the J segment 5 bases; nucleotides outside the gene matches: 10. In germline, CDR1 is DFQATT, CDR2 SNEGSKA (reference sequence). The CDR3 sequence: CSASFGQAGDEQYF. CDR3 sequence (DNA): TGCAGTGCTAGTTTCGGACAGGCGGGCGACGAGCAGTACTTC.

The rearrangement joins TRBV6-1 to TRBJ1-5; D unresolved. The CDR3 loop spans 15 amino acids. Trimming removed 7 bases at V and 0 bases at J, with 13 bases between. CDR1 and CDR2 (germline): MNHNS, SASEGT. For the CDR3, the DNA is TGTGCCAGCACCACGAGGGTGTATAGCAATCAGCCCCAGCATTTT. This encodes CASTTRVYSNQPQHF.

V usage is TRBV11-3 and J usage is TRBJ2-1; D is uncertain. The CDR3 length is 15 residues. Germline V gene lookup returns CDR1 SGHNT and CDR2 YENEEA. Trimming took off 6 bases at V and 2 bases at J, with 14 bases between the two ends. CDR3 loop: CASSHDFRPYNEQFF. The CDR3 DNA is TGTGCCAGCAGTCATGACTTCCGCCCCTACAATGAGCAGTTCTTC.

This clonotype appeared a few times. The chain couples TRBV7-9 to TRBJ1-2, with D possibly matching TRBD1 (5 bases). There are 16 residues in the CDR3. V was pared by 4 bases and J by 7 bases, with 22 bases between. Germline lookup yields CDR1 SEHNR and CDR2 FQNEAQ (reference sequence). CDR3 nucleotide sequence: TGTGCCAGCAGCTACGGGGACCCGGGACGCCTTACTGGCTACACCTTC. Translating it yields CASSYGDPGRLTGYTF. Together with reference TRBV7-9 and TRBJ1-2, the CDR3 gives the full variable domain: DTGVSQNPRHKITKRGQNVTFRCDPISEHNRLYWYRQTLGQGPEFLTYFQNEAQLEKSRLLSDRFSAERPKGSFSTLEIQRTEQGDSAMYLCASSYGDPGRLTGYTFGSGTRLTVV.

The chain links TRBV5-1 to TRBJ2-5; D unresolved. Germline V lookup: CDR1 SGHRS, CDR2 YFSETQ. Trimming left V 0 bases short and J 1 base short, with 7 bases between. The CDR3 consists of 14 residues. CDR3 amino acids: CASSLVPAQETQYF. The CDR3 DNA follows: TGCGCCAGCAGCTTGGTTCCGGCCCAAGAGACCCAGTACTTC.

The CDR3 DNA is TGTGCCAGCAGCCCAGGCTCACTAGCGGGGGGGACCCCCGACGAGCAGTACTTC. As protein: CASSPGSLAGGTPDEQYF. This chain joins TRBV4-2 and TRBJ2-7, with 13 positions matching TRBD2. Germline V gene lookup returns CDR1 LGHNA and CDR2 YNFKEQ. This CDR3 has 18 residues. Losses at the gene ends were 4 bases for V and 5 bases for J; bases not matched to a gene: 14.

The sample holds a few counts of this clonotype. This sequence joins TRBV10-3 and TRBJ1-1; D is unresolved. CDR1 is ENHRY, CDR2 SYGVKD, per germline. The CDR3 spans 13 residues. The V end was cut by 8 bases, the J end by 2 bases, with 12 bases between. The CDR3 loop is CAISPGSNTEAFF. The CDR3 coding sequence is TGTGCCATCTCACCCGGGAGCAACACTGAAGCTTTCTTT.

V usage is TRBV11-2 and J usage is TRBJ2-1, with D possibly being TRBD1 (6 bases). This CDR3 is built from 14 residues. Germline V gene sequence: CDR1 SGHAT, CDR2 FQNNGV. The V gene lost 5 bases and the J gene lost 3 bases, with 11 bases spanning the gap. The CDR3 sequence: CASSPGTNYNEQFF. The CDR3 bases are TGTGCCAGCAGCCCCGGGACAAACTACAATGAGCAGTTCTTC.

This clonotype appeared a few times. The chain carries TRBV7-9 and TRBJ1-2; D is undetermined. Trimming shortened V by 5 bases and J by 4 bases, and 17 bases separated the two germline ends. CDR3 length: 15 residues. Germline V gene sequence: CDR1 SEHNR, CDR2 FQNEAQ (reference sequence). For the CDR3, the DNA is TGTGCCAGCAGCCCCCCATTGTCGAACGGCTATGGCTACACCTTC. Amino acid sequence: CASSPPLSNGYGYTF.